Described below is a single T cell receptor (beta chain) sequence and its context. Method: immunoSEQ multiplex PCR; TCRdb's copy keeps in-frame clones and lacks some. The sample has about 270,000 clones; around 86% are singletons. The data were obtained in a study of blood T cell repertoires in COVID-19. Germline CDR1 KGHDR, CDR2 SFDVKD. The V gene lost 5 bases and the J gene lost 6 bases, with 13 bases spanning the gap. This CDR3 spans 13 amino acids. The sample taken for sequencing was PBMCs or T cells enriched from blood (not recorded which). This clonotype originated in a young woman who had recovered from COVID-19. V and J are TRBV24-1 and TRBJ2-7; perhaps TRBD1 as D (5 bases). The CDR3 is CATSVGAMGEQYF. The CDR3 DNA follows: TGTGCCACCAGTGTAGGGGCGATGGGCGAGCAGTACTTC.